Below are 23 T cell receptor beta chains sequenced from a single sample in a study of T cell responses to AZD1222 COVID-19 vaccine. Method: immunoSEQ multiplex PCR; TCRdb's copy keeps in-frame clones and lacks some. The table has 75,000 to 100,000 clones, 90% seen once. Sequencing used peripheral blood, obtained on day 0 of AZD1222 vaccination. The receptors derive from an adult in good health.

The chain uses TRBV4-2 and TRBJ2-7, with D unclear. V lost 0 bases, J lost 4 bases, and 13 bases lay in between. The CDR3 contains 15 residues. Germline loops: CDR1 LGHNA, CDR2 YNFKEQ. The CDR3 here is CASSQDQNSDYEQYF. DNA for the CDR3: TGTGCCAGCAGCCAAGATCAAAACAGCGATTACGAGCAGTACTTC.

The V and J genes are TRBV2 and TRBJ2-1; D not resolved. The CDR3 covers 12 residues. Germline CDR1 reads SNHLY; CDR2 reads FYNNEI. V was shortened by 5 bases and J by 9 bases, with 11 bases between the two germline ends. DNA for the CDR3: TGTGCCAGCAGTTGGACCCTACCTGAGCAGTTCTTC. Protein: CASSWTLPEQFF.

V usage is TRBV18 and J usage is TRBJ2-1; D remains unclear. The V and J ends lost 6 bases and 3 bases respectively, with 12 bases between them. The length of the CDR3 is 14 residues. Looked up from germline, CDR1 is KGHSH and CDR2 is LQKENI. The CDR3 DNA follows: TGTGCCAGCTCCCCGCCAGCGTTCTACAATGAGCAGTTCTTC. It encodes CASSPPAFYNEQFF.

The chain recombines TRBV7-3 with TRBJ2-2; perhaps TRBD2 as D (6 bases). The CDR3 runs 16 residues. V lost 5 bases and J 3 bases, leaving 16 bases between the germline ends. Looked up from germline, CDR1 is SGHTA and CDR2 is FQGTGA. CDR3 in amino acids: CASSPLESGYTGELFF. In DNA, the CDR3 is TGTGCCAGCAGCCCCTTAGAAAGCGGGTACACCGGGGAGCTGTTTTTT.

The chain carries TRBV3-1 (or the pseudogene TRBV3-2) and TRBJ1-1; D might be TRBD1 (5 bases). The CDR3 covers 13 residues. Per germline, CDR1 LGHDT and CDR2 YNNKEL (reference sequence). Between the trimmed V and J ends, which lost 3 bases and 4 bases, there was a span of 9 bases. The CDR3 DNA is TGTGCCAGCAGCCACAGGGATCCCACTGAAGCTTTCTTT. This translates into CASSHRDPTEAFF.

V is TRBV15 and J is TRBJ2-3; weak D call: TRBD1 (5 bases). The germline V gene encodes CDR1 LNHNV and CDR2 YYDKDF (reference sequence). The CDR3 has 17 amino acids. The V end lost 0 bases, the J end lost 3 bases, and 16 bases lay between the germline ends. The CDR3 is CATSRDPVGARTDTQYF. CDR3 DNA sequence: TGTGCCACCAGCAGAGATCCGGTAGGGGCGAGGACAGATACGCAGTATTTT.

The V gene is TRBV4-3, the J gene TRBJ1-5; D ambiguous. Trimming removed 0 bases from V and 4 bases from J, with 10 bases in between. CDR3 length equals 15 residues. Germline-derived CDR1 and CDR2 are LGHNA and YSLEER. CDR3 sequence reads: CASSQDRLSNQPQHF. As DNA, the CDR3 is TGCGCCAGCAGCCAAGATCGGTTGAGTAATCAGCCCCAGCATTTT.

This clone was detected only a few times. CDR3 bases: TGTGCCAGCAGTGAACTCAGCGCTCCTTTCTTT. Encoded protein: CASSELSAPFF. The V gene is TRBV25-1, the J gene TRBJ1-1; D unclear. V lost 2 bases and J lost 12, with 10 bases in between. The CDR3 totals 11 residues. CDR1 is MGHDK, CDR2 SYGVNS, per germline.

V gene TRBV28 combines with J gene TRBJ2-7; 10 nucleotides align to TRBD2. This CDR3 is built from 15 residues. The J segment lost 4 bases and the V segment lost 5 bases, leaving 8 bases of the junction unmatched. From germline, CDR1 is MDHEN and CDR2 SYDVKM. This chain's CDR3 is CASSGLTSGSYEQYF. The CDR3 DNA sequence: TGTGCCAGCAGTGGACTGACTAGCGGGTCTTACGAGCAGTACTTC.

The rearrangement joins TRBV19 to TRBJ2-7; no definite D call. In germline, CDR1 is LNHDA, CDR2 SQIVND (reference sequence). CDR3 length equals 15 residues. V lost 5 bases to trimming and J lost 2 bases, with 16 bases between them. The CDR3 bases are TGTGCCAGTAGTCGGGCCAAGGACGGCACCTACGAGCAGTACTTC. As protein: CASSRAKDGTYEQYF.

V and J are TRBV2 and TRBJ1-5; TRBD1 might be the D (5 bases). V shed 6 bases and J shed 7 bases, with 19 bases lying between them. In germline, CDR1 is SNHLY, CDR2 FYNNEI. The CDR3 is made up of 15 amino acids. CDR3 loop: CASSLRQGGGQPQHF. CDR3 sequence (DNA): TGTGCCAGCAGCCTACGTCAGGGCGGTGGGCAGCCCCAGCATTTT.

The CDR3 bases are TGTGCCAGCAGCTTTCACGGGGGACAGGGCGCTGAAGCTTTCTTT. This translates into CASSFHGGQGAEAFF. V is TRBV5-5 and J is TRBJ1-1; 9 nucleotides match TRBD1. The CDR3 totals 15 residues. V trimming: 2 bases; J trimming: 6 bases; junction bases outside the gene matches: 8. Germline CDR1 and CDR2: SGHKS and YYEKEE (reference sequence).

This CDR3 is CASSLARPGPNEKLFF. The CDR3 DNA reads as TGTGCCAGCAGCTTAGCGCGACCCGGGCCTAATGAAAAACTGTTTTTT. The chain carries TRBV7-2 and TRBJ1-4, with no clear D. Germline V gives CDR1 SGHTA, CDR2 FQGNSA. The CDR3 covers 16 residues. V shed 0 bases and J shed 3 bases, with 11 bases lying between them.

The rearrangement joins TRBV11-2 to TRBJ1-2, with 10 bases matching TRBD1. This CDR3 has 15 amino acids. V was clipped by 5 bases and J by 2 bases; unmatched bases: 5. CDR1 and CDR2 from the germline V gene are SGHAT and FQNNGV. CDR3 sequence reads: CASSPEGQGNYGYTF. The CDR3 DNA sequence: TGTGCCAGCAGCCCCGAGGGACAGGGGAACTATGGCTACACCTTC.

The V and J genes are TRBV9 and TRBJ2-2; D possibly corresponds to TRBD1 (6 bases). CDR1 is SGDLS and CDR2 is YYNGEE in the germline V gene. The V and J ends lost 4 bases and 7 bases respectively, with 11 bases between them. The length of the CDR3 is 13 residues. The CDR3 DNA sequence: TGTGCCAGCAGCCCCGAGGGGGTCGGGGAGCTGTTTTTT. Translation gives CASSPEGVGELFF. Looking up the rest from reference TRBV9 and TRBJ2-2 gives the full variable domain: DSGVTQTPKHLITATGQRVTLRCSPRSGDLSVYWYQQSLDQGLQFLIQYYNGEERAKGNILERFSAQQFPDLHSELNLSSLELGDSALYFCASSPEGVGELFFGEGSRLTVL.

The gene calls are TRBV28 and TRBJ2-1; D may be TRBD2 (5 bases). This CDR3 comprises 14 residues. Trimming removed 5 bases at V and 1 base at J, with 9 bases between. The germline gives CDR1 MDHEN, CDR2 SYDVKM. This CDR3 is CASSGSPSYNEQFF. CDR3 DNA sequence: TGTGCCAGCAGTGGGAGTCCTTCCTACAATGAGCAGTTCTTC.

The rearrangement links TRBV28 to TRBJ2-7; TRBD1 matches 11 bases. The CDR3 loop spans 16 amino acids. Germline V gene sequence: CDR1 MDHEN, CDR2 SYDVKM. V dropped 4 bases and J dropped 0; count of bases not matched to a gene: 5. The CDR3 DNA is TGTGCCAGCAGTTCTGCCGGGACAGGGGGCTCCTACGAGCAGTACTTC. Its translation is CASSSAGTGGSYEQYF.

The CDR3 coding sequence is TGTGCCAGCAGCGCATGGGGGAGCTCCTACGAGCAGTACTTC. Amino acids: CASSAWGSSYEQYF. The gene calls are TRBV9 and TRBJ2-7, with D perhaps assigned TRBD1 or TRBD2 (5 bases each). CDR1 is SGDLS and CDR2 is YYNGEE in the germline V gene. Trimming left V 3 bases short and J 0 bases short, with 10 bases between. This CDR3 has 14 amino acids. Full variable domain (missing parts from reference TRBV9 and TRBJ2-7): DSGVTQTPKHLITATGQRVTLRCSPRSGDLSVYWYQQSLDQGLQFLIQYYNGEERAKGNILERFSAQQFPDLHSELNLSSLELGDSALYFCASSAWGSSYEQYFGPGTRLTVT.

The CDR3 sequence: CASSMFEGTGELFF. As DNA, the CDR3 is TGTGCCAGTAGTATGTTCGAGGGGACCGGGGAGCTGTTTTTT. This chain links TRBV19 with TRBJ2-2; D may correspond to TRBD1 or TRBD2 (5 bases each). This CDR3 is built from 14 residues. Trimming pared 3 bases from V and 5 bases from J, leaving 10 bases between. The germline gives CDR1 LNHDA, CDR2 SQIVND (reference sequence).

The CDR3 region has the DNA TGTGCCACGGGGGACAGGGGGCTTTATAGCAATCAGCCCCAGCATTTT. Translation: CATGDRGLYSNQPQHF. This sequence joins TRBV19 and TRBJ1-5; 12 positions agree with TRBD1. This CDR3 has 16 amino acids. CDR1 and CDR2 from the germline V gene are LNHDA and SQIVND (reference sequence). The J segment lost 0 bases and the V segment lost 10 bases, leaving 7 bases of the junction unmatched.

The table lists this clone with a count of one. V is TRBV5-1 and J is TRBJ2-1; 10 positions agree with TRBD2. Germline assignment: CDR1 SGHRS and CDR2 YFSETQ. This CDR3 contains 15 residues. Germline trimming cut 4 bases from V and 8 bases from J; bases unmatched to any gene: 9. The CDR3: CASSPSTSGKDEQFF. In nucleotides, the CDR3 is TGCGCCAGCAGCCCGTCTACTAGCGGGAAGGATGAGCAGTTCTTC. The variable domain in full, with the rest retrieved from reference TRBV5-1 and TRBJ2-1, is KAGVTQTPRYLIKTRGQQVTLSCSPISGHRSVSWYQQTPGQGLQFLFEYFSETQRNKGNFPGRFSGRQFSNSRSEMNVSTLELGDSALYLCASSPSTSGKDEQFFGPGTRLTVL.

This chain links TRBV29-1 with TRBJ2-1; tentatively, D is TRBD2 (6 bases). Looked up from germline, CDR1 is SQVTM and CDR2 is ANQGSEA. The CDR3 consists of 13 residues. The V end lost 6 bases, the J end lost 5 bases, and 14 bases lay between the germline ends. CDR3 residues: CSVAWRGDNEQFF. CDR3 in DNA: TGCAGCGTAGCCTGGCGGGGAGACAATGAGCAGTTCTTC.

The chain employs TRBV7-3 and TRBJ2-2, with D uncertain. The CDR3 is 13 amino acids. V gave up 5 bases and J gave up 1 base, with 5 bases separating them. CDR1 SGHTA and CDR2 FQGTGA come from the germline V gene. For the CDR3, the DNA is TGTGCCAGCAGCAGTGGGAACACCGGGGAGCTGTTTTTT. Translated: CASSSGNTGELFF.